The source of this T cell receptor beta chain is a study of blood T cell repertoires in COVID-19. Study in general: The samples span acute and convalescent COVID-19 from the United States, Italy and Spain. Nucleic acid was either cDNA or gDNA, and it came from T cells, B-cell-depleted T cells, or PBMCs.

In the authors' methods: The authors estimated nucleated cell counts from reference gene primer amplification. Produced via immunoSEQ multiplex PCR; TCRdb's table is partial and in-frame only. D and trimming come from the DNA, and the V and J calls and clone size come from that table. The table lists around 170,000 clones, about 87% of them singletons. J lost 2 bases, V lost 4 bases, and 10 bases had no gene match. This CDR3 has 16 amino acids. CDR1 is GTSNPN and CDR2 is SVGIG in the germline V gene (reference sequence). This receptor was taken from a man in his 60s with COVID-19, enrolled during active disease. The V gene is TRBV30, the J gene TRBJ2-4, with TRBD2 matching 8 bases. Sequencing input: peripheral blood. The DNA for the CDR3 is TGTGCCTGGACGACGGGAGGGCGGCGAACCAAAAACATTCAGTACTTC. Amino acids: CAWTTGGRRTKNIQYF.